This section outlines one T cell receptor (beta chain) sequence together with its context. This clone was observed a single time. No cognate antigen has been identified for it. The sample holds no much larger clone one base away, and base qualities are not on file. CDR1 and CDR2 are drawn from the germline V gene: SGHNT, YENEEA. V loses 1 base, J loses 6 bases, and the germline ends lie 16 bases apart. The CDR3, cysteine through phenylalanine, is 15 amino acids long. Only CDR3 DNA is held: 45 bases, read in frame from base 1. Library creation used the immunoSEQ multiplex PCR assay. T cell repertoires were profiled by deep sequencing of rearranged TCR beta loci, alongside multiparametric flow cytometry. What TCRdb holds here is the immuneACCESS table cut down to in-frame rearrangements. Part of the clones is not present; checked against another copy, under half of the missing clones reflect an unresolved V gene, and the others are unexplained. Within this sample are 150,000 or so clones, with more than 85% of them counted one time only. Approximately 4.8% of the sample comes from the top ten.

The data stem from a study of lymphopenia after photon versus proton radiotherapy (dated by TCRdb to between 2017 and 2020). The study in broad terms: Photon and proton radiation therapy were compared by the study for their immunological effects in patients with gastrointestinal tumors who developed high-grade lymphopenia. The cohort comprised 20 patients with gastrointestinal tumors who received either photon or proton therapy and then developed lymphopenia. The goal of the study was to characterize the differences between the two radiation modalities in how they affect the immune system. What the authors observed across the whole study: After the lymphocyte count nadir, photon-treated repertoires showed oligoclonal expansion, especially of CD8+ Temra cells, which drove the drop in diversity. The survival association was examined only in patients who died, and the authors described better survival with proton therapy as a possibility, not as a demonstrated result. During treatment, patients who received proton therapy stayed relatively stable, whereas patients who received photon therapy lost naive T cells and TCR diversity and gained effector/memory populations. Across the cohort, among patients who died, a greater drop in TCR diversity after the nadir was inversely correlated with overall survival time.

The source is a man aged 50 to 60 with gastric cancer. The source material was peripheral blood, sampled from a patient treated with photon-based radiotherapy. Here the chain combines TRBV11-3 and TRBJ2-7, with TRBD2 tentatively as D gene (5 bases match). The DNA sequence follows: TGTGCCAGCAGCTTAGGTGGGGTTAGTGGAGGCGAGCAGTACTTC. The resulting protein is CASSLGGVSGGEQYF.